Presented here are 15 T cell receptor beta chains from one specimen sequenced in a study of blood T cells in healthy people across ages. Using a J-beta primer mix together with a sample-barcoded 5' primer, a second PCR was run for about 7 to 12 cycles. TCRdb ran MiXCR on the 5' RACE reads and lists one entry per CDR3 protein. The table lists about 560,000 distinct CDR3 sequences, about 26% of them singletons. These data also featured in a second study, about T cells of mothers and their children.

The material sequenced was blood. The origin of the receptors is a boy aged 2 to 10 in good health.

This clonotype has just a few counts. The genes are TRBV29-1 and TRBJ2-1, with unresolved D. Trimming stripped 6 bases from V and 16 bases from J, with 16 bases between. The CDR3 is 10 amino acids. CDR1 SQVTM and CDR2 ANQGSEA come from the germline V gene. The CDR3 DNA sequence: TGCAGCGTGGGCGAACAGACGGTATTCTTC. It codes for CSVGEQTVFF.

V usage is TRBV2 and J usage is TRBJ1-2, with D maybe TRBD1 (5 bases). V lost 10 bases and J 2 bases, leaving 14 bases between the germline ends. The CDR3 is made up of 13 amino acids. Germline V lookup: CDR1 SNHLY, CDR2 FYNNEI. The CDR3 DNA sequence: TGTGCCAACCTGGGGAGGGACAACTATGGCTACACCTTC. Its translation: CANLGRDNYGYTF.

The rearrangement joins TRBV7-9 to TRBJ2-2; D remains ambiguous. The germline V gene encodes CDR1 SEHNR and CDR2 FQNEAQ (reference sequence). The ends were cut back, 1 base at V and 6 bases at J, with 6 bases in the middle. The CDR3 runs 13 residues. The CDR3 nucleotides read TGTGCCAGCAGCTTAGAGGTTGCCGGGGAGCTGTTTTTT. Translating it yields CASSLEVAGELFF.

V usage is TRBV20-1 and J usage is TRBJ2-1; no clear D gene. The CDR3 is 12 residues long. Trimming took off 1 base at V and 4 bases at J, with 5 bases between the two ends. Germline CDR1 and CDR2: DFQATT and SNEGSKA (reference sequence). The CDR3 nucleotides are TGCAGTGCTAGAGTGGGATACAATGAGCAGTTCTTC. Amino acids: CSARVGYNEQFF.

This clonotype was seen a handful of times. The chain is built from TRBV6-6 and TRBJ2-7, with TRBD2 matching 8 bases. This CDR3 comprises 15 residues. J was trimmed by 5 bases and V by 0 bases; bases with no gene match: 6. Germline assignment: CDR1 MNHNY and CDR2 SVGAGI (reference sequence). The CDR3 DNA reads TGTGCCAGCAGTTACTCGGAGCGGGAGCCCCACGAGCAGTACTTC. Protein product: CASSYSEREPHEQYF.

This clonotype has only a few counts. The CDR3 spells CASSPRLDSYEQYF. The CDR3 coding sequence is TGTGCCAGCAGCCCTCGGCTGGACTCCTACGAGCAGTACTTC. The chain carries TRBV6-5 and TRBJ2-7, with D hard to call. V was cut by 6 bases and J by 0 bases, with 12 bases left in between. The CDR3 has 14 amino acids. Germline CDR1 reads MNHEY; CDR2 reads SVGAGI.

This clonotype was observed a handful of times. J is TRBJ2-7 and V is TRBV5-4; D is uncertain. V lost 0 bases, J lost 6 bases, and 13 bases lay in between. The CDR3 is 14 residues long. Germline V CDR1 and CDR2: SGHNT, YYREEE (reference sequence). The CDR3 here is CASSLGVASGEQYF. The CDR3 DNA is TGTGCCAGCAGCTTGGGCGTAGCTAGTGGCGAGCAGTACTTC. Combining the CDR3 with reference TRBV5-4 and TRBJ2-7 gives the whole variable domain ETGVTQSPTHLIKTRGQQVTLRCSSQSGHNTVSWYQQALGQGPQFIFQYYREEENGRGNFPPRFSGLQFPNYSSELNVNALELDDSALYLCASSLGVASGEQYFGPGTRLTVT.

The rearrangement joins TRBV9 to TRBJ2-1, with 8 bases aligning to TRBD2. CDR1 is SGDLS, CDR2 YYNGEE, per germline. The CDR3 has 16 residues. V was pared by 3 bases and J by 8 bases, with 13 bases of the junction left unmatched. The CDR3 DNA reads as TGTGCCAGCAGCGCCGGCCCCTACGGGAGGGTCGATGAGCAGTTCTTC. It yields the protein CASSAGPYGRVDEQFF.

This clonotype was found a few times. The V gene is TRBV12-3 or TRBV12-4, the J gene TRBJ2-5; D unclear. The V end was cut by 8 bases, the J end by 5 bases, with 15 bases between. The CDR3 has 13 amino acids. CDR3 in amino acids: CASAANIRETQYF. In nucleotides, the CDR3 is TGTGCCAGCGCCGCAAATATCCGTGAGACCCAGTACTTC.

This clonotype was detected a few times. The junction and the germline gene differ at one end; a read error may be behind it. The chain is built from TRBV6-1 and TRBJ2-5; D unclear. This CDR3 is built from 14 residues. The germline gives CDR1 MNHNS, CDR2 SASEGT. The CDR3, as DNA: TGTGCCGGCAGTGCTCGGCCCGTTCAAGAGACCCAGTACTTC. Amino acids: CAGSARPVQETQYF.

The genes are TRBV11-1 and TRBJ2-3; 8 bases are shared with TRBD2. Germline assignment: CDR1 SGHAT and CDR2 FQDESV (reference sequence). The CDR3 is made up of 11 amino acids. The junction had 6 bases not matched to a gene; V was cut back by 7 bases and J by 12 bases. The CDR3 here is CASNGGGSQYF. The CDR3 bases are TGTGCCAGCAACGGGGGGGGATCTCAGTATTTT.

The chain joins TRBV4-1 to TRBJ2-4; no definite D call. This CDR3 has 15 amino acids. V gave up 1 base and J gave up 5 bases, with 12 bases separating them. Germline values: CDR1 MGHRA, CDR2 YSYEKL. The DNA for the CDR3 is TGCGCCAGCAGCCAAGCACTCATCGGTGAAAACATTCAGTACTTC. This gives the protein CASSQALIGENIQYF.

V gene TRBV12-5 combines with J gene TRBJ2-5; the D gene is possibly TRBD2 (6 bases). The V gene's germline CDR1 is LGHNT and CDR2 FRNRAP. Trimming shortened V by 1 base and J by 0 bases, and 9 bases separated the two germline ends. There are 15 residues in the CDR3. CDR3 residues: CASGLGDWYQETQYF. CDR3 sequence (DNA): TGTGCTAGTGGTTTGGGGGACTGGTACCAAGAGACCCAGTACTTC. The full variable domain, in which reference TRBV12-5 and TRBJ2-5 provide the parts outside the CDR3, is DARVTQTPRHKVTEMGQEVTMRCQPILGHNTVFWYRQTMMQGLELLAYFRNRAPLDDSGMPKDRFSAEMPDATLATLKIQPSEPRDSAVYFCASGLGDWYQETQYFGPGTRLLVL.

The J gene is TRBJ2-4, the V gene TRBV27; D gene ambiguous. V was trimmed by 5 bases and J by 7 bases, leaving 15 bases between them. The germline V gene has CDR1 MNHEY and CDR2 SMNVEV (reference sequence). The CDR3 is made up of 14 amino acids. The CDR3 is CASSPGPLGNIQYF. CDR3 sequence (DNA): TGTGCCAGCAGTCCCGGGCCTTTAGGCAACATTCAGTACTTC.

This chain joins TRBV11-2 and TRBJ2-2, with TRBD2 identical over 8 bases. Per germline, CDR1 SGHAT and CDR2 FQNNGV. The CDR3 runs 16 residues. J was trimmed by 8 bases and V by 3 bases; bases with no gene match: 11. Here the CDR3 DNA reads TGTGCCAGCAGCTTCTCACTAGCGGCAGTAGTTGGGGAGCTGTTTTTT. Encoded protein: CASSFSLAAVVGELFF. Based on the CDR3 plus reference TRBV11-2 and TRBJ2-2, the full variable domain is EAGVAQSPRYKIIEKRQSVAFWCNPISGHATLYWYQQILGQGPKLLIQFQNNGVVDDSQLPKDRFSAERLKGVDSTLKIQPAKLEDSAVYLCASSFSLAAVVGELFFGEGSRLTVL.